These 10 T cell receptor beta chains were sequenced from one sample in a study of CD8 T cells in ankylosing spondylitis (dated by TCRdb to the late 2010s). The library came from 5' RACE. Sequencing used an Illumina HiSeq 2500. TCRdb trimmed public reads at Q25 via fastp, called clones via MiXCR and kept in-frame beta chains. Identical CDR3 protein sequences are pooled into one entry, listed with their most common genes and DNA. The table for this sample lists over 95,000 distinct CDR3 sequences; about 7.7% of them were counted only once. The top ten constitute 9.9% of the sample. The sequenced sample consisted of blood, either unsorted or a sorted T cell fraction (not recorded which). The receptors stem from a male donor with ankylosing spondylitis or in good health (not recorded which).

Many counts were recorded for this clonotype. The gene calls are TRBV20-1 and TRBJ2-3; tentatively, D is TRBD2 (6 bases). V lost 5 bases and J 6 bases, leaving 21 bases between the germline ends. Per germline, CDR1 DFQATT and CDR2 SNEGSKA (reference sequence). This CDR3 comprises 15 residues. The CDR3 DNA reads TGCAGTGCTCGGGGGTTAGCGCATAGCGGCGATACGCAGTATTTT. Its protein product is CSARGLAHSGDTQYF.

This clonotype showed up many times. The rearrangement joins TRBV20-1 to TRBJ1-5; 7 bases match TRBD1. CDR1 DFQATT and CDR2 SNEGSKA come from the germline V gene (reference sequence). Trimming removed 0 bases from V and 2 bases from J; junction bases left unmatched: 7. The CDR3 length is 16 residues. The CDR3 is CSARDKGAARNQPQHF. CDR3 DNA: TGCAGTGCTAGAGATAAGGGGGCGGCTCGCAATCAGCCCCAGCATTTT.

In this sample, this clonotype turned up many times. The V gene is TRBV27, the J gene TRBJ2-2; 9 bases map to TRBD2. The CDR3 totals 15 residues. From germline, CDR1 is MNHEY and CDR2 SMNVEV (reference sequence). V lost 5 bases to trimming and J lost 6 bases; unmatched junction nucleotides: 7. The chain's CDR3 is CASSPFAGGPGELFF. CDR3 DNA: TGTGCCAGCAGTCCATTCGCGGGAGGGCCCGGGGAGCTGTTTTTT.

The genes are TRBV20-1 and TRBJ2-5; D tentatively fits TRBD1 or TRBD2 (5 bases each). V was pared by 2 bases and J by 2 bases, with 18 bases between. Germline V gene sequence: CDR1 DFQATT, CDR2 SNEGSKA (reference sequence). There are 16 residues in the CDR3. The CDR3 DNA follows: TGCAGTGCTAGACCCTCCCCGGGGCCGCTTCAAGAGACCCAGTACTTC. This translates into CSARPSPGPLQETQYF.

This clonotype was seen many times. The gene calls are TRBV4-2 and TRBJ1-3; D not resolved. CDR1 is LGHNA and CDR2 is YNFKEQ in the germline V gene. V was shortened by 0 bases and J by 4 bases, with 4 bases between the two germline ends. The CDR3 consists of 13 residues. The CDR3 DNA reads TGTGCCAGCAGCCAAGAGGGGGGAAACACCATATATTTT. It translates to CASSQEGGNTIYF.

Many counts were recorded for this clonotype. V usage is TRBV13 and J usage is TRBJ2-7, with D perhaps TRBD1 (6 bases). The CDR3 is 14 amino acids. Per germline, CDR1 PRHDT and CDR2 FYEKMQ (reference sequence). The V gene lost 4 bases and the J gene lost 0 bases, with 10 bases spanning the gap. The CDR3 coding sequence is TGTGCCAGCAGCTCGAAGACAGGCTCCTACGAGCAGTACTTC. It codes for CASSSKTGSYEQYF.

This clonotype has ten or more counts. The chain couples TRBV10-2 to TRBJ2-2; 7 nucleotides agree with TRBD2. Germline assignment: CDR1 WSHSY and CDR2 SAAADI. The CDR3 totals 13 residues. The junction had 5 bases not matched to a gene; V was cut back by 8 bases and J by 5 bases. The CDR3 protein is CASGGGVTGELFF. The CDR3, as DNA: TGCGCCAGCGGGGGGGGTGTTACCGGGGAGCTGTTTTTT.

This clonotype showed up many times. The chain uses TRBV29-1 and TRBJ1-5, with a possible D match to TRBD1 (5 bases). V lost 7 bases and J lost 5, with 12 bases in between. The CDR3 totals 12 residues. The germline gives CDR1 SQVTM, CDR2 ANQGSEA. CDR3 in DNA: TGCAGCGGGGGGGGGGATGATCAGCCCCAGCATTTT. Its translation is CSGGGDDQPQHF.

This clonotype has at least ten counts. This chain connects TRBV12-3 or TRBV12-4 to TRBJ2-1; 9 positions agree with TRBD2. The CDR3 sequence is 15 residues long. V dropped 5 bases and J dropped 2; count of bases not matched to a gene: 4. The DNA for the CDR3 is TGTGCCAGCAGTCCCAGACTAGCGGCCTACAATGAGCAGTTCTTC. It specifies CASSPRLAAYNEQFF.

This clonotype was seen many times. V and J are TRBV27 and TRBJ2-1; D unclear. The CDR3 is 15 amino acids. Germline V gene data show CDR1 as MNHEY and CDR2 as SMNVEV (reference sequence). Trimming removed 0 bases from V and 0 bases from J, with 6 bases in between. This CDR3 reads CASSLSRSSYNEQFF. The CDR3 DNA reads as TGTGCCAGCAGTTTATCAAGGAGCTCCTACAATGAGCAGTTCTTC.